One T cell receptor (beta chain) is described in this entry. The method was immunoSEQ multiplex PCR; TCRdb's version includes in-frame clones alone and lacks a portion of them. Among 11,000 to 15,000 clones listed, less than 85% were seen once. Germline CDR1 MDHEN, CDR2 SYDVKM. The length of the CDR3 is 10 residues. Deletions cut 3 bases from V and 10 bases from J, with 4 bases between. This sample stems from a study of immune characteristics of hereditary and idiopathic chronic pancreatitis. Patients having total pancreatectomy with islet autotransplantation provided the chronic pancreatitis pancreas tissue.

The chain has TRBV28 and TRBJ2-1; D ambiguous. Sequenced material: pancreas tissue with hereditary chronic pancreatitis. The TCR sequence derives from a human donor with chronic pancreatitis. CDR3 in amino acids: CASSFWEQFF. The CDR3 DNA sequence: TGTGCCAGCAGTTTCTGGGAGCAGTTCTTC.